The clone carrying this TCR beta chain has only one observation. Trimming stripped 4 bases from V and 4 bases from J, with 12 bases between. Germline values: CDR1 SGDLS, CDR2 YYNGEE. The CDR3 contains 15 residues. This entry comes from a study of shared clonotypes between healthy human individuals. Study in general: A donor's plate count was three for CD4 naive and three for CD4 memory; CD8 naive had two and CD8 memory one.

The repertoire was sequenced with immunoSEQ multiplex PCR; TCRdb's copy has only in-frame clones and lacks some. The repertoire holds 2 million to 3 million clones, with roughly 93% as singletons. Sequenced sample: naive CD4+ T cells from PBMCs. This sample's subset: CD45RA+ positively selected. The source is a man between 18 and 29 years old in good health. Some clones in this sample may be carry-over from other donors' samples. This chain uses TRBV9 with TRBJ2-6; D could derive from TRBD1 or TRBD2 (5 bases each). The CDR3 loop is CASSPGAVGANVLTF. The CDR3 nucleotides are TGTGCCAGCAGCCCCGGGGCGGTAGGGGCCAACGTCCTGACTTTC.